Below, 28 T cell receptor beta chains from the same sample are listed, as sequenced in a study of blood T cell repertoires in COVID-19. Only in-frame clones appear in the TCRdb table, and some are missing; sequencing was by immunoSEQ multiplex PCR. The sample yields roughly 250,000 clones, about 85% seen once. The specimen was peripheral blood. These receptors were obtained from a human donor with COVID-19, enrolled during active disease. The donor label of this sample is uncertain.

The sample holds a few counts of this clone. This chain connects TRBV5-4 to TRBJ2-1; D call uncertain. This CDR3 has 15 residues. The germline V and J ends were trimmed by 2 bases and 0 bases, with 9 bases remaining between them. Germline V gene lookup returns CDR1 SGHNT and CDR2 YYREEE (reference sequence). CDR3 bases: TGTGCCAGCAGCTTAATACGCGGCTCCTACAATGAGCAGTTCTTC. Protein sequence: CASSLIRGSYNEQFF. Together with reference TRBV5-4 and TRBJ2-1, the CDR3 gives the full variable domain: ETGVTQSPTHLIKTRGQQVTLRCSSQSGHNTVSWYQQALGQGPQFIFQYYREEENGRGNFPPRFSGLQFPNYSSELNVNALELDDSALYLCASSLIRGSYNEQFFGPGTRLTVL.

V and J are TRBV6-6 and TRBJ1-2, with 8 positions matching TRBD1. With 1 base clipped from V and 4 bases from J, the junction kept 2 bases outside the gene matches. CDR1 and CDR2 from the germline V gene are MNHNY and SVGAGI (reference sequence). The CDR3 covers 14 residues. The CDR3 coding sequence is TGTGCCAGCAGTTACTTGACAGGGGCCTATGGCTACACCTTC. It codes for CASSYLTGAYGYTF.

The chain joins TRBV19 to TRBJ2-5; 9 positions match TRBD1. Trimming cost V 5 bases and J 4 bases; bases outside gene matches: 11. The CDR3 has 16 amino acids. Germline V gives CDR1 LNHDA, CDR2 SQIVND (reference sequence). The CDR3 DNA reads as TGTGCCAGTAGTTCGGGGGGACAGGGCGGGCGAGAGACCCAGTACTTC. Translated: CASSSGGQGGRETQYF.

The chain uses TRBV10-3 and TRBJ1-6; 7 bases agree with TRBD1. This CDR3 contains 14 residues. Germline V gene sequence: CDR1 ENHRY, CDR2 SYGVKD. With V trimmed by 6 bases and J by 7 bases, 6 bases remained unmatched. CDR3 in DNA: TGTGCCATCAGACCCGAGACAGGGAATTCACCCCTCCACTTT. Protein sequence: CAIRPETGNSPLHF.

J is TRBJ1-5 and V is TRBV3-1 (or the pseudogene TRBV3-2), with D unclear. CDR3 length: 13 amino acids. CDR1 and CDR2 from the germline V gene are LGHDT and YNNKEL (reference sequence). The V and J ends lost 0 bases and 5 bases respectively, with 5 bases between them. The CDR3 bases are TGTGCCAGCAGCCAAGATAGTGATCAGCCCCAGCATTTT. The encoded protein is CASSQDSDQPQHF.

This chain uses TRBV9 with TRBJ1-6; the match to TRBD1 covers 10 bases. Looked up from germline, CDR1 is SGDLS and CDR2 is YYNGEE. Germline trimming cut 4 bases from V and 5 bases from J; bases unmatched to any gene: 3. This CDR3 spans 15 amino acids. The CDR3 region is CASSRDRGHNSPLHF. CDR3 sequence (DNA): TGTGCCAGCAGCCGGGACAGGGGCCATAATTCACCCCTCCACTTT.

This clone was detected only once. The V call is TRBV14, the J call TRBJ1-5, with a weak D call TRBD1 (6 bases). Germline loops: CDR1 SGHDN, CDR2 FVKESK. Trimming left V 6 bases short and J 5 bases short, with 11 bases between. The CDR3 runs 13 residues. DNA for the CDR3: TGTGCCAGCAGTCTAGCAGGGGATCAGCCCCAGCATTTT. Residues: CASSLAGDQPQHF.

This chain joins TRBV4-3 and TRBJ2-3, with TRBD2 identical over 10 bases. The germline gives CDR1 LGHNA, CDR2 YSLEER. The V gene end was trimmed by 4 bases and the J gene end by 2 bases; junction bases not matched to a gene: 9. This CDR3 region has 17 residues. The CDR3 bases are TGCGCCAGCAGCCGAGTGACGACTAGCGGGTACACAGATACGCAGTATTTT. The encoded protein is CASSRVTTSGYTDTQYF.

This clone occurred a few times. The chain couples TRBV6-2 or TRBV6-3 to TRBJ2-7, with a weak D call TRBD1 (5 bases). Trimming removed 6 bases from V and 1 base from J, with 10 bases in between. Germline loops: CDR1 MNHEY, CDR2 SVGEGT. CDR3 length equals 13 residues. The CDR3 DNA reads TGTGCCAGCAGCTGGGGCGGTTCCTACGAGCAGTACTTC. Its translation is CASSWGGSYEQYF.

V and J are TRBV5-5 and TRBJ2-5; the match to TRBD2 covers 10 bases. The germline V gene has CDR1 SGHKS and CDR2 YYEKEE (reference sequence). The V gene end was trimmed by 0 bases and the J gene end by 2 bases; junction bases not matched to a gene: 7. The CDR3 runs to 17 residues. CDR3 nucleotide sequence: TGTGCCAGCAGCTTGGTACGGACTAGCGGAGAGCAAGAGACCCAGTACTTC. Translating it yields CASSLVRTSGEQETQYF.

This sequence joins TRBV28 and TRBJ1-2, with D tentatively TRBD1 (5 bases). CDR1 is MDHEN, CDR2 SYDVKM, per germline. V lost 6 bases and J lost 7, with 18 bases in between. The length of the CDR3 is 14 residues. This CDR3 reads CASRSPGLQIGYTF. CDR3 in DNA: TGTGCCAGCAGGTCCCCGGGACTCCAAATTGGCTACACCTTC.

The chain uses TRBV7-3 and TRBJ2-1; 13 bases are shared with TRBD2. This CDR3 contains 16 residues. The V and J ends lost 4 bases and 8 bases, in that order; junction bases with no gene match: 8. Germline V gene data show CDR1 as SGHTA and CDR2 as FQGTGA. The chain's CDR3 is CASSSTTSGRIHEQFF. CDR3 DNA sequence: TGTGCCAGCAGCTCGACGACTAGCGGGAGGATTCATGAGCAGTTCTTC. The whole variable domain, filled in from reference TRBV7-3 and TRBJ2-1, reads GAGVSQTPSNKVTEKGKYVELRCDPISGHTALYWYRQSLGQGPEFLIYFQGTGAADDSGLPNDRFFAVRPEGSVSTLKIQRTERGDSAVYLCASSSTTSGRIHEQFFGPGTRLTVL.

This sequence joins TRBV5-4 and TRBJ1-1, with D possibly being TRBD1 (5 bases). CDR3 length: 14 residues. V lost 3 bases to trimming and J lost 1 base, with 10 bases between them. Per the germline V gene, CDR1 is SGHNT and CDR2 is YYREEE (reference sequence). CDR3 loop: CASSYVDRNTEAFF. The CDR3 region has the DNA TGTGCCAGCAGCTACGTCGACAGGAACACTGAAGCTTTCTTT.

This chain joins TRBV5-6 and TRBJ1-1, with D possibly matching TRBD1 (6 bases). The germline CDR1 and CDR2 sequences are SGHDT and YYEEEE. The ends were cut back, 4 bases at V and 5 bases at J, with 12 bases in the middle. The CDR3 length is 13 residues. The CDR3 DNA reads TGTGCCAGCAGCATTACAGGGTTTACTGAAGCTTTCTTT. As protein: CASSITGFTEAFF.

CDR3: CASSPRTGEPYEQYF. The CDR3 coding sequence is TGTGCCAGCTCACCCCGAACAGGGGAGCCCTACGAGCAGTACTTC. This chain joins TRBV18 and TRBJ2-7, with 7 bases lining up with TRBD1. Germline V lookup: CDR1 KGHSH, CDR2 LQKENI. The CDR3 length is 15 residues. After removal of 3 bases from V and 2 bases from J, the junction contained 7 bases not matched to a gene.

CDR3 in amino acids: CATHPDGQGVNTIYF. DNA of the CDR3: TGCGCCACCCATCCAGACGGACAGGGCGTAAACACCATATATTTT. The chain links TRBV10-1 to TRBJ1-3; 8 nucleotides align to TRBD1. The CDR3 totals 15 residues. Germline CDR1 WNHNN, CDR2 SYGVQD (reference sequence). V shed 10 bases and J 6 bases; nucleotides not matched to a gene: 14.

The chain employs TRBV27 and TRBJ2-1; weak D call: TRBD1 (6 bases). Germline V gene lookup returns CDR1 MNHEY and CDR2 SMNVEV (reference sequence). CDR3 size: 14 residues. Trimming removed 6 bases from V and 9 bases from J, with 18 bases in between. The CDR3 DNA sequence: TGTGCCAGCAGGTCTCTCGGTCTAGGGGGTGAGCAGTTCTTC. This gives the protein CASRSLGLGGEQFF.

This chain joins TRBV7-3 and TRBJ2-5, with 9 bases identical to TRBD2. The CDR3 contains 16 residues. The junction had 8 bases not matched to a gene; V was cut back by 1 base and J by 5 bases. Germline CDR1 SGHTA, CDR2 FQGTGA. CDR3 protein: CASSLMASGAGETQYF. The CDR3 coding sequence is TGTGCCAGCAGCTTAATGGCTAGCGGGGCCGGGGAGACCCAGTACTTC.

This clone came up once. The V and J genes are TRBV27 and TRBJ1-4, with D uncertain. V was pared by 3 bases and J by 8 bases, with 10 bases between. The length of the CDR3 is 13 residues. Germline V gives CDR1 MNHEY, CDR2 SMNVEV (reference sequence). CDR3: CASSFQVGEKLFF. CDR3 in DNA: TGTGCCAGCAGTTTCCAGGTTGGGGAAAAACTGTTTTTT.

Notes on this clone: Distinct nucleotide sequences in the sample also encode this CDR3. V is TRBV29-1 and J is TRBJ1-2; D is possibly TRBD1 (6 bases). Germline V CDR1 and CDR2: SQVTM, ANQGSEA. V was clipped by 6 bases and J by 2 bases, with 10 bases between them. CDR3 length: 12 amino acids. Here the CDR3 DNA reads TGCAGCGTCGGGGGGCAGAACTATGGCTACACCTTC. As protein: CSVGGQNYGYTF.

The rearrangement links TRBV7-2 to TRBJ1-5; 7 positions agree with TRBD1. The CDR3 spans 15 residues. Germline trimming cut 2 bases from V and 7 bases from J; bases unmatched to any gene: 8. Per germline, CDR1 SGHTA and CDR2 FQGNSA. The DNA for the CDR3 is TGTGCCAGCAGCTTACGACCAGGGGGTAACCAGCCCCAGCATTTT. It codes for CASSLRPGGNQPQHF.

The chain is built from TRBV25-1 and TRBJ2-2; 8 positions agree with TRBD2. Germline assignment: CDR1 MGHDK and CDR2 SYGVNS. There are 16 residues in the CDR3. V was pared by 4 bases and J by 4 bases, with 8 bases of the junction left unmatched. CDR3: CASSVTIAGPTGELFF. CDR3 DNA: TGTGCCAGCAGTGTCACTATAGCGGGACCCACCGGGGAGCTGTTTTTT. The entire variable domain, with the rest obtained from reference TRBV25-1 and TRBJ2-2, is as follows: EADIYQTPRYLVIGTGKKITLECSQTMGHDKMYWYQQDPGMELHLIHYSYGVNSTEKGDLSSESTVSRIRTEHFPLTLESARPSHTSQYLCASSVTIAGPTGELFFGEGSRLTVL.

This chain connects TRBV11-2 to TRBJ2-1, with D perhaps TRBD2 (5 bases). Trimming shortened V by 1 base and J by 5 bases, and 6 bases separated the two germline ends. Germline V lookup: CDR1 SGHAT, CDR2 FQNNGV. The CDR3 loop spans 13 amino acids. CDR3 nucleotide sequence: TGTGCCAGCAGCTTAGGAGCGGACAATGAGCAGTTCTTC. Its protein is CASSLGADNEQFF.

This clone was recorded once. The chain couples TRBV10-1 to TRBJ2-1, with 10 bases matching TRBD2. V was clipped by 5 bases and J by 2 bases; unmatched bases: 12. Germline-derived CDR1 and CDR2 are WNHNN and SYGVQD (reference sequence). The CDR3 contains 18 residues. DNA for the CDR3: TGCGCCAGCAGTCAGAGTCGGACTAGCGGAAGGGCCTACAATGAGCAGTTCTTC. Its translation is CASSQSRTSGRAYNEQFF.

This sequence joins TRBV18 and TRBJ1-2; D is possibly TRBD1 (6 bases). Between the trimmed V and J ends, which lost 3 bases and 6 bases, there was a span of 11 bases. The CDR3 runs 13 residues. The V gene's germline CDR1 is KGHSH and CDR2 LQKENI. This chain's CDR3 is CASSPGQNDGYTF. CDR3 in DNA: TGTGCCAGCTCACCGGGACAAAATGATGGCTACACCTTC.

The chain combines TRBV6-5 with TRBJ1-2, with D possibly TRBD1 on 6 matching bases. Trimming shortened V by 2 bases and J by 4 bases, and 17 bases separated the two germline ends. The CDR3 spans 16 residues. CDR1 is MNHEY and CDR2 is SVGAGI in the germline V gene. The CDR3 here is CASSYTPRGAGYGYTF. CDR3 in DNA: TGTGCCAGCAGTTACACCCCCAGGGGCGCTGGCTATGGCTACACCTTC.

This clone was counted a single time. This chain connects TRBV4-2 to TRBJ2-1; D possibly corresponds to TRBD2 (7 bases). Trimming took 6 bases from V and 7 from J, leaving 25 bases between them. The CDR3 has 17 amino acids. The V gene's germline CDR1 is LGHNA and CDR2 YNFKEQ. CDR3 bases: TGTGCCAGCAGATCCCTACTAGGGGGGGAGACTCTTAATGAGCAGTTCTTC. It specifies CASRSLLGGETLNEQFF.

The DNA for the CDR3 is TGCGCCAGCAGCTTGGTAAACAGGGGGTCCGGCTACACCTTC. Its translation is CASSLVNRGSGYTF. This rearrangement joins TRBV5-1 to TRBJ1-2; TRBD1 matches at 8 bases. The CDR3 is 14 amino acids. J was trimmed by 8 bases and V by 0 bases; bases with no gene match: 6. Germline CDR1 SGHRS, CDR2 YFSETQ.